The rows below give T cell receptor beta chains drawn from one sample of a study of shared clonotypes between healthy human individuals. TCRdb keeps only in-frame clones here, not all; method: immunoSEQ multiplex PCR. The sample includes over 2 million clones, 90% to 95% of them seen just once. Material: naive CD4+ T cells sorted from blood. Every receptor here comes from a man aged 18-30 years in good health. CDR3s include the opening cysteine and the closing phenylalanine or tryptophan. A D gene is named only where the DNA matches it firmly. Where a row states a size, it is once, few, many or the class of an expanded clone; other rows omit it.

TRBJ1-5 | - | TRBV16 | - | 15 | CASSQSEFSNQPQHF | TGTGCCAGCAGCCAATCAGAGTTTAGCAATCAGCCCCAGCATTTT
TRBJ2-4 | - | TRBV28 | - | 12 | CASRRGSNIQYF | TGTGCCAGCAGACGGGGGTCGAACATTCAGTACTTC
TRBJ1-3 | TRBD1 | TRBV10-3 | - | 15 | CATTSRDSVINTIYF | TGTGCCACAACGAGCCGGGACAGCGTTATAAACACCATATATTTT
TRBJ1-1 | - | TRBV5-4 | - | 13 | CASSLDRTTEAFF | TGTGCCAGCAGCTTGGACAGGACCACTGAAGCTTTCTTT
TRBJ1-1 | - | TRBV18 | - | 13 | CASSPKHQGEAFF | TGTGCCAGCTCACCCAAACATCAGGGGGAAGCTTTCTTT
TRBJ2-3 | - | TRBV5-1 | - | 14 | CASSLEGEIDTQYF | TGCGCCAGCAGCTTGGAAGGGGAGATAGATACGCAGTATTTT
TRBJ1-2 | - | TRBV13 | - | 15 | CASSGTSMGWGGYTF | TGTGCCAGCAGTGGAACTTCGATGGGATGGGGTGGCTACACCTTC
TRBJ2-4 | - | TRBV30 | - | 16 | CAWSLAGTIAKNIQYF | TGTGCCTGGAGTCTTGCCGGGACAATAGCCAAAAACATTCAGTACTTC
TRBJ2-7 | TRBD1 | TRBV5-1 | - | 15 | CASSLGQGAIYEQYF | TGCGCCAGCAGCTTGGGCCAGGGGGCCATCTACGAGCAGTACTTC
TRBJ1-5 | TRBD1 | TRBV6-1 | - | 18 | CASSGRQGGVGSNQPQHF | TGTGCCAGCAGTGGACGGCAGGGGGGCGTAGGGAGCAATCAGCCCCAGCATTTT
TRBJ1-3 | - | TRBV7-9 | - | 13 | CASSLTAGNTIYF | TGTGCCAGCAGTTTGACGGCTGGAAACACCATATATTTT
TRBJ2-7 | - | TRBV6-5 | - | 14 | CASSYGRRRYEQYF | TGTGCCAGCAGTTACGGACGGAGGAGATACGAGCAGTACTTC
TRBJ2-1 | - | TRBV5-1 | - | 14 | CASSLEGPGLQQFF | TGCGCCAGCAGCTTGGAGGGGCCCGGACTCCAGCAGTTCTTC
TRBJ1-2 | - | TRBV9 | once | 15 | CASSGGGANNHGYTF | TGTGCCAGCAGCGGAGGGGGGGCCAACAACCATGGCTACACCTTC
TRBJ2-1 | TRBD2 | TRBV28 | - | 15 | CASTDPTSVGNEQFF | TGTGCCAGCACCGACCCGACTAGCGTGGGAAATGAGCAGTTCTTC
TRBJ2-5 | - | TRBV7-9 | - | 13 | CASSLAGTETQYF | TGTGCCAGCAGCTTAGCGGGAACGGAGACCCAGTACTTC
TRBJ2-7 | TRBD1 | TRBV27 | many | 15 | CASSRRQGGSYEQYF | TGTGCCAGCAGTAGGCGACAGGGGGGTTCCTACGAGCAGTACTTC
TRBJ1-1 | - | TRBV6-5 | - | 15 | CASSYSLGRVTEAFF | TGTGCCAGCAGTTACTCGCTGGGGAGGGTCACTGAAGCTTTCTTT
TRBJ2-1 | - | TRBV29-1 | once | 13 | CSVERLPYNEQFF | TGCAGCGTTGAGAGGCTACCCTACAATGAGCAGTTCTTC
TRBJ1-1 | - | TRBV6-5 | - | 14 | CASTHPQGNTEAFF | TGTGCCAGCACTCACCCCCAGGGGAACACTGAAGCTTTCTTT
TRBJ2-7 | TRBD1 | TRBV19 | - | 16 | CASSTRRGTGSYEQYF | TGTGCCAGTAGTACCCGACGAGGGACAGGGTCCTACGAGCAGTACTTC
TRBJ1-1 | - | TRBV6-1 | - | 14 | CASTGFRVGSEAFF | TGTGCCAGCACCGGATTCCGGGTGGGGAGTGAAGCTTTCTTT
TRBJ1-2 | TRBD1 | TRBV28 | - | 19 | CASSSPSPTGHFLGYGYTF | TGTGCCAGCAGTTCCCCTTCTCCGACAGGGCACTTTCTAGGCTATGGCTACACCTTC
TRBJ2-1 | TRBD1 | TRBV7-3 | - | 15 | CASRQGGSSYNEQFF | TGTGCCAGCAGACAGGGGGGTAGCTCCTACAATGAGCAGTTCTTC
TRBJ1-2 | - | TRBV6-6 | - | 15 | CASTPGQNANYGYTF | TGTGCCAGCACGCCCGGGCAGAACGCTAACTATGGCTACACCTTC
TRBJ2-7 | TRBD2 | TRBV5-1 | - | 14 | CASRDLAGTYEQYF | TGCGCCAGCAGGGACCTAGCGGGGACCTACGAGCAGTACTTC
TRBJ1-4 | - | TRBV4-1 | many | 16 | CASSQEAVSTNEKLFF | TGCGCCAGCAGCCAAGAAGCGGTTTCAACTAATGAAAAACTGTTTTTT
TRBJ2-7 | TRBD1 | TRBV11-2 | once | 15 | CASSSRDRGAYEQYF | TGTGCCAGCAGCTCCCGGGACAGGGGGGCCTACGAGCAGTACTTC
TRBJ2-3 | TRBD2 | TRBV7-2 | - | 13 | CASSLVTSRGQYF | TGTGCCAGCAGCTTAGTGACTAGCCGGGGGCAGTATTTT
TRBJ2-1 | TRBD1 | TRBV7-9 | - | 15 | CASSFGQGPYNEQFF | TGTGCCAGCAGCTTCGGACAGGGCCCCTACAATGAGCAGTTCTTC
TRBJ2-2 | TRBD2 | TRBV5-1 | - | 15 | CASSQRLANAGELFF | TGCGCCAGCAGCCAACGACTAGCGAACGCCGGGGAGCTGTTTTTT
TRBJ1-2 | TRBD1 | TRBV6-1 | - | 12 | CASTPDRVGYTF | TGTGCCAGCACCCCGGACAGGGTTGGCTACACCTTC
TRBJ1-6 | - | TRBV4-3 | - | 15 | CASSQEALEHSPLHF | TGCGCCAGCAGCCAAGAAGCCCTGGAACATTCACCCCTCCACTTT
TRBJ2-5 | - | TRBV7-2 | few | 11 | CASSSRETQYF | TGTGCCAGCAGCTCCAGGGAGACCCAGTACTTC
TRBJ2-7 | - | TRBV5-1 | once | 16 | CASSSHPDSLRYEQYF | TGCGCCAGCAGCTCTCATCCGGACAGTTTGCGCTACGAGCAGTACTTC
TRBJ1-5 | - | TRBV19 | - | 14 | CATTETGVYQPQHF | TGTGCCACCACCGAGACAGGAGTCTATCAGCCCCAGCATTTT
TRBJ2-3 | - | TRBV2 | - | 14 | CASLLRLGADTQYF | TGTGCCAGCCTCCTACGGCTGGGGGCAGATACGCAGTATTTT
TRBJ2-3 | TRBD2 | TRBV6-5 | - | 14 | CASSRGEGTDTQYF | TGTGCCAGCAGTCGGGGGGAGGGCACAGATACGCAGTATTTT
TRBJ2-7 | TRBD1 | TRBV7-9 | - | 15 | CASSPWGDRVYEQYF | TGTGCCAGCAGCCCTTGGGGGGACAGGGTGTACGAGCAGTACTTC
TRBJ2-7 | - | TRBV5-1 | - | 12 | CASSSGQYEQYF | TGCGCCAGCAGCTCCGGACAGTACGAGCAGTACTTC
TRBJ1-6 | TRBD1 | TRBV7-2 | - | 16 | CASSLRGQTYNSPLHF | TGTGCCAGCAGCTTAAGGGGGCAGACCTATAATTCACCCCTCCACTTT
TRBJ1-2 | - | TRBV2 | - | 13 | CASRLNRDQGYTF | TGTGCCAGCAGGCTGAACAGGGATCAAGGCTACACCTTC
TRBJ2-3 | TRBD1 | TRBV25-1 | - | 15 | CASSALGTGTDTQYF | TGTGCCAGCAGTGCATTGGGGACAGGGACAGATACGCAGTATTTT
TRBJ2-7 | - | TRBV29-1 | - | 13 | CSVEDGVDYEQYF | TGCAGCGTTGAAGATGGGGTCGACTACGAGCAGTACTTC
TRBJ2-7 | - | TRBV2 | - | 11 | CASSELSGQYF | TGTGCCAGCAGTGAACTCTCGGGGCAGTACTTC
TRBJ1-5 | - | TRBV2 | - | 14 | CASSDSHSNQPQHF | TGTGCCAGCAGTGATTCCCATAGCAATCAGCCCCAGCATTTT
TRBJ2-5 | - | TRBV19 | - | 13 | CASSINSKETQYF | TGTGCCAGTAGTATCAACAGTAAAGAGACCCAGTACTTC
TRBJ2-5 | TRBD2 | TRBV2 | once | 14 | CASSGSGRGETQYF | TGTGCCAGCAGTGGTAGCGGGAGAGGGGAGACCCAGTACTTC
TRBJ1-1 | TRBD1 | TRBV5-1 | - | 15 | CASSLAGQGGGEAFF | TGCGCCAGCAGCTTGGCGGGACAGGGTGGGGGTGAAGCTTTCTTT
TRBJ1-1 | - | TRBV30 | - | 12 | CAWSVGSLSPFF | TGTGCCTGGAGTGTAGGCAGCTTGTCGCCTTTCTTT
TRBJ2-1 | TRBD2 | TRBV5-1 | - | 15 | CASSPRGETYNEQFF | TGCGCCAGCAGCCCGCGGGGGGAAACCTACAATGAGCAGTTCTTC
TRBJ1-2 | - | TRBV7-9 | - | 13 | CASSLVAGEGYTF | TGTGCCAGCAGCTTAGTAGCCGGGGAAGGCTACACCTTC
TRBJ2-3 | - | TRBV18 | - | 15 | CASSPPSGSTDTQYF | TGTGCCAGCTCACCACCGAGCGGAAGCACAGATACGCAGTATTTT
TRBJ2-1 | TRBD2 | TRBV11-3 | - | 16 | CASSAPGLADYNEQFF | TGTGCCAGCAGCGCCCCGGGACTAGCGGACTACAATGAGCAGTTCTTC
TRBJ2-3 | TRBD2 | TRBV27 | - | 17 | CASSLSIALAGVDTQYF | TGTGCCAGCAGTTTATCGATCGCACTAGCGGGGGTAGATACGCAGTATTTT